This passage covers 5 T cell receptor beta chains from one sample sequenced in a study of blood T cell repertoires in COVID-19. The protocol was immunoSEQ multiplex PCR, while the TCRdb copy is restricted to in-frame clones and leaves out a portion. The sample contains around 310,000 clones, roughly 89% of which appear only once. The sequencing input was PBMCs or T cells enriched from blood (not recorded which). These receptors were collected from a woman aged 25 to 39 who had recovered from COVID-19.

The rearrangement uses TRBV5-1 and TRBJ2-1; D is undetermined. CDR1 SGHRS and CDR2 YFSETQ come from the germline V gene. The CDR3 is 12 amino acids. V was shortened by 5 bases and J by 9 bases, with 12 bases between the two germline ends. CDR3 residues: CASRRAPGEQFF. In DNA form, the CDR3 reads TGCGCCAGCAGACGAGCTCCAGGTGAGCAGTTCTTC.

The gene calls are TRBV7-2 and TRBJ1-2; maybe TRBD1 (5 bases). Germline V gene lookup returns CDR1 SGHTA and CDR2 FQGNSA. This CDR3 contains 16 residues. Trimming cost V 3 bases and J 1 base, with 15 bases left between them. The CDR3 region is CASSFTSGFGNYGYTF. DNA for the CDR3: TGTGCCAGCAGCTTTACTTCAGGGTTTGGTAACTATGGCTACACCTTC. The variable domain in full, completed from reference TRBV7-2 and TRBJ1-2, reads GAGVSQSPSNKVTEKGKDVELRCDPISGHTALYWYRQSLGQGLEFLIYFQGNSAPDKSGLPSDRFSAERTGGSVSTLTIQRTQQEDSAVYLCASSFTSGFGNYGYTFGSGTRLTVV.

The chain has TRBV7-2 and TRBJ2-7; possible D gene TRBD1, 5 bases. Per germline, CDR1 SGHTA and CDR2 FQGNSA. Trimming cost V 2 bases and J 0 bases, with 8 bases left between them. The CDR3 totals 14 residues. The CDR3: CASSLSGNSYEQYF. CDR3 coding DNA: TGTGCCAGCAGCTTATCAGGGAACTCCTACGAGCAGTACTTC.

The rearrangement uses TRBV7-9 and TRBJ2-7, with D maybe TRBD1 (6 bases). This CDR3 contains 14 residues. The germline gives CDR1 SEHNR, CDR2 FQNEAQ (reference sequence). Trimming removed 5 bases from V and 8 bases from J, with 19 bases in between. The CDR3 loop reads CASSPGQVLGQQYF. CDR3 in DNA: TGTGCCAGCAGCCCGGGACAAGTCCTAGGGCAGCAGTACTTC.

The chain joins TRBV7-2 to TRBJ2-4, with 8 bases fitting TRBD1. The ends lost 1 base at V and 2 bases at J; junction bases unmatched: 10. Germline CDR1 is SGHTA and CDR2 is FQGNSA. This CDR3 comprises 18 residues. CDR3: CASSLGVGQGASKNIQYF. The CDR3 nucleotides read TGTGCCAGCAGCTTAGGGGTGGGGCAGGGGGCGTCCAAAAACATTCAGTACTTC.